The 18 T cell receptor beta chains given below trace back to one sample, sequenced in a study of blood T cell repertoires in COVID-19. Method: immunoSEQ multiplex PCR; TCRdb's copy keeps in-frame clones and lacks some. There are approximately 220,000 clones in the sample; 83% occur only once, and about 4.8% lies in the top ten. Sequenced sample: PBMCs or T cells enriched from blood (not recorded which). These receptors originate from a woman in her 50s who had been exposed to COVID-19.

The chain combines TRBV3-1 (or the pseudogene TRBV3-2) with TRBJ1-2; no reliable D call. CDR1 is LGHDT, CDR2 YNNKEL, per germline (reference sequence). CDR3 length: 14 amino acids. V was trimmed by 0 bases and J by 8 bases, leaving 13 bases between them. CDR3 in DNA: TGTGCCAGCAGCCAAGAACAGCGGTTTAGGGGCTACACCTTC. Its translation is CASSQEQRFRGYTF.

The chain recombines TRBV7-3 with TRBJ2-1, with TRBD1 identical over 7 bases. The CDR3 length is 13 residues. The junction had 2 bases not matched to a gene; V was cut back by 5 bases and J by 4 bases. The germline V gene encodes CDR1 SGHTA and CDR2 FQGTGA. The DNA for the CDR3 is TGTGCCAGCAGCCAGGGGGTATACAATGAGCAGTTCTTC. The encoded protein is CASSQGVYNEQFF.

The CDR3 nucleotides are TGTGCCAGCAGCTTGGCCCAAGGGGGCCATGAAAAACTGTTTTTT. As protein: CASSLAQGGHEKLFF. V and J are TRBV5-6 and TRBJ1-4, with 7 bases that match TRBD1. The J segment lost 6 bases and the V segment lost 0 bases, leaving 5 bases of the junction unmatched. The CDR3 sequence is 15 residues long. Germline CDR1 reads SGHDT; CDR2 reads YYEEEE.

V and J are TRBV19 and TRBJ1-5, with D unclear. This CDR3 contains 13 residues. Trimming removed 4 bases from V and 4 bases from J, with 8 bases in between. CDR1 is LNHDA, CDR2 SQIVND, per germline (reference sequence). CDR3 bases: TGTGCCAGTAGTACTTACGGGAATCAGCCCCAGCATTTT. Protein product: CASSTYGNQPQHF.

V usage is TRBV29-1 and J usage is TRBJ1-1; tentative D call: TRBD1 (5 bases). The CDR3 is made up of 14 amino acids. CDR1 and CDR2 from the germline V gene are SQVTM and ANQGSEA. Trimming took off 2 bases at V and 4 bases at J, with 14 bases between the two ends. The CDR3 bases are TGCAGCGTTGAAAGGTCCGGGAGGGGCACTGAAGCTTTCTTT. Translated, it gives CSVERSGRGTEAFF.

This rearrangement joins TRBV25-1 to TRBJ2-7; D possibly corresponds to TRBD1 (5 bases). The CDR3 spans 12 residues. Trimming took 4 bases from V and 4 from J, leaving 8 bases between them. The germline CDR1 and CDR2 sequences are MGHDK and SYGVNS. The CDR3, as DNA: TGTGCCAGCAGTGGACACAGGTACGAGCAGTACTTC. Amino acids: CASSGHRYEQYF.

The chain has TRBV19 and TRBJ1-1; D gene unclear. Germline CDR1 is LNHDA and CDR2 is SQIVND (reference sequence). V lost 2 bases and J lost 3, with 13 bases in between. The CDR3 sequence is 15 residues long. CDR3 sequence (DNA): TGTGCCAGTAGTATACGGCGGGAGAGTTACACTGAAGCTTTCTTT. The encoded protein is CASSIRRESYTEAFF.

This sequence joins TRBV7-9 and TRBJ1-4; no definite D call. The CDR3 has 15 residues. Trimming stripped 1 base from V and 3 bases from J, with 9 bases between. The germline V gene encodes CDR1 SEHNR and CDR2 FQNEAQ (reference sequence). The CDR3 here is CASSLGIGSNEKLFF. Written as DNA, the CDR3 is TGTGCCAGCAGCTTAGGGATCGGGTCTAATGAAAAACTGTTTTTT.

The chain links TRBV27 to TRBJ1-1; 7 bases align to TRBD1. Trimming cost V 6 bases and J 4 bases; bases outside gene matches: 8. Germline V CDR1 and CDR2: MNHEY, SMNVEV (reference sequence). The CDR3 consists of 14 residues. This CDR3 is CASSRQGDSTEAFF. DNA of the CDR3: TGTGCCAGCAGCCGACAGGGCGATAGCACTGAAGCTTTCTTT.

The gene calls are TRBV27 and TRBJ1-1; 9 bases map to TRBD1. After removal of 2 bases from V and 7 bases from J, the junction contained 11 bases not matched to a gene. Germline lookup yields CDR1 MNHEY and CDR2 SMNVEV (reference sequence). This CDR3 is built from 16 residues. DNA of the CDR3: TGTGCCAGCAGTTTAACAAGGACAGGGGTTAAGGGTGAAGCTTTCTTT. It yields the protein CASSLTRTGVKGEAFF.

The chain employs TRBV13 and TRBJ2-3, with a possible D match to TRBD1 (5 bases). V was pared by 0 bases and J by 2 bases, with 9 bases between. The CDR3 has 15 amino acids. Germline CDR1 reads PRHDT; CDR2 reads FYEKMQ (reference sequence). CDR3 DNA: TGTGCCAGCAGCTTAGGACAGGCCCCCACAGATACGCAGTATTTT. It yields the protein CASSLGQAPTDTQYF.

The chain recombines TRBV19 with TRBJ2-3; a weak D match, TRBD2 (5 bases). In germline, CDR1 is LNHDA, CDR2 SQIVND (reference sequence). Trimming stripped 7 bases from V and 2 bases from J, with 19 bases between. The CDR3 has 16 amino acids. CDR3 residues: CASKGLSAGFTDTQYF. The CDR3, as DNA: TGTGCCAGTAAAGGGCTGTCGGCGGGCTTCACAGATACGCAGTATTTT.

This clone has only a few counts. V and J are TRBV18 and TRBJ1-5; D perhaps matches TRBD1 (6 bases). CDR3 length: 14 amino acids. Per the germline V gene, CDR1 is KGHSH and CDR2 is LQKENI. Trimming cost V 8 bases and J 3 bases, with 14 bases left between them. CDR3 in DNA: TGTGCCAGCCGATTACAGGGAAACAATCAGCCCCAGCATTTT. Translating gives CASRLQGNNQPQHF.

This chain links TRBV7-2 with TRBJ2-5; 11 nucleotides align to TRBD2. Germline-derived CDR1 and CDR2 are SGHTA and FQGNSA. With V trimmed by 1 base and J by 2 bases, 3 bases remained unmatched. The CDR3 length is 16 residues. This CDR3 is CASSLGTSGFQETQYF. The CDR3 nucleotides read TGTGCCAGCAGCTTAGGGACTAGCGGGTTTCAAGAGACCCAGTACTTC.

V is TRBV19 and J is TRBJ1-2; perhaps TRBD1 as D (6 bases). Germline loops: CDR1 LNHDA, CDR2 SQIVND (reference sequence). V was cut by 7 bases and J by 5 bases, with 17 bases left in between. The CDR3 sequence is 14 residues long. The CDR3 DNA reads TGTGCCAGTACCCGGCAGGCCCAGGGGTATGGCTACACCTTC. This gives the protein CASTRQAQGYGYTF.

V and J are TRBV5-4 and TRBJ1-1; no definite D call. Per germline, CDR1 SGHNT and CDR2 YYREEE (reference sequence). The CDR3 is made up of 16 amino acids. V was trimmed by 0 bases and J by 0 bases, leaving 12 bases between them. The CDR3 reads CASSLGRMGLNTEAFF. CDR3 sequence (DNA): TGTGCCAGCAGCTTGGGGAGGATGGGGTTGAACACTGAAGCTTTCTTT.

This chain links TRBV5-1 with TRBJ2-2; TRBD2 agrees at 7 bases. Germline assignment: CDR1 SGHRS and CDR2 YFSETQ. The CDR3 extends over 17 amino acids. Germline trimming cut 2 bases from V and 2 bases from J; bases unmatched to any gene: 9. The CDR3, as DNA: TGCGCCAGCAGCTTTATGGCTCGGGGGGTTAACACCGGGGAGCTGTTTTTT. This sequence encodes CASSFMARGVNTGELFF.

The rearrangement uses TRBV7-9 and TRBJ1-1; the D is unclear. This CDR3 is 12 amino acids long. The V gene lost 3 bases and the J gene lost 6 bases, with 8 bases spanning the gap. Germline CDR1 and CDR2: SEHNR and FQNEAQ (reference sequence). The CDR3 here is CASSLHGSEAFF. In DNA form, the CDR3 reads TGTGCCAGCAGCTTGCACGGGTCTGAAGCTTTCTTT.